This T cell receptor (beta chain) comes out of a study of graft-versus-host responses after intestinal transplantation. Regarding this clone: Its specificity is not known.

Here immunoSEQ multiplex PCR was the method, and the copy in TCRdb shows in-frame clones only, minus some. The data hold 70,000 to 95,000 clones, with 90% observed a single time. Broader study findings: There was an association between peak levels of circulating GvH clones and early post-transplant HvG declines.

The J segment lost 0 bases and the V segment lost 4 bases, leaving 16 bases of the junction unmatched. The CDR3 runs to 19 residues. From germline, CDR1 is SGHRS and CDR2 YFSETQ. The TCR comes from a human donor who received an intestinal transplant. The sequencing used unstimulated CD4+ T cells sorted from spleen or lymph node cells, collected before intestinal transplant. The rearrangement joins TRBV5-1 to TRBJ2-4; TRBD1 agrees at 7 bases. In DNA form, the CDR3 reads TGCGCCAGCAGCCAGACAGGGATCGAAGACTTCATAGCCAAAAACATTCAGTACTTC. Its protein is CASSQTGIEDFIAKNIQYF. The full variable domain, rest sourced from reference TRBV5-1 and TRBJ2-4, is KAGVTQTPRYLIKTRGQQVTLSCSPISGHRSVSWYQQTPGQGLQFLFEYFSETQRNKGNFPGRFSGRQFSNSRSEMNVSTLELGDSALYLCASSQTGIEDFIAKNIQYFGAGTRLSVL.